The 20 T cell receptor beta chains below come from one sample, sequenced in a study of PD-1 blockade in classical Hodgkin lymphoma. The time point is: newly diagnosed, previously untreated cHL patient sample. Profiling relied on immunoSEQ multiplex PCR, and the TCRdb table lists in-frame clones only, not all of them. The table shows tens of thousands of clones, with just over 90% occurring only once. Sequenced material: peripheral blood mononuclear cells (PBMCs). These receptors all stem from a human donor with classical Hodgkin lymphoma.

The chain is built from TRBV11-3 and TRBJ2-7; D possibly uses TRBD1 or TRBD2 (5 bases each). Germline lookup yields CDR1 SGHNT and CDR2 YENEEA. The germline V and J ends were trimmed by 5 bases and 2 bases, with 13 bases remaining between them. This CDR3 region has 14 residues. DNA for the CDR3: TGTGCCAGCAGCCACCGGGACCGTCCCTACGAGCAGTACTTC. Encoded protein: CASSHRDRPYEQYF. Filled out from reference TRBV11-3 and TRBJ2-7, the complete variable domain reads EAGVVQSPRYKIIEKKQPVAFWCNPISGHNTLYWYLQNLGQGPELLIRYENEEAVDDSQLPKDRFSAERLKGVDSTLKIQPAELGDSAVYLCASSHRDRPYEQYFGPGTRLTVT.

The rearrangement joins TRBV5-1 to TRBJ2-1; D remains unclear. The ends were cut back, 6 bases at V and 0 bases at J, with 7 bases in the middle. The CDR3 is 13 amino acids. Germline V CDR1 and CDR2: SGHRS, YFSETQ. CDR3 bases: TGCGCCAGCAACCTCGACTCCTACAATGAGCAGTTCTTC. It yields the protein CASNLDSYNEQFF. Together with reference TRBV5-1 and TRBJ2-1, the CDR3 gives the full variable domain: KAGVTQTPRYLIKTRGQQVTLSCSPISGHRSVSWYQQTPGQGLQFLFEYFSETQRNKGNFPGRFSGRQFSNSRSEMNVSTLELGDSALYLCASNLDSYNEQFFGPGTRLTVL.

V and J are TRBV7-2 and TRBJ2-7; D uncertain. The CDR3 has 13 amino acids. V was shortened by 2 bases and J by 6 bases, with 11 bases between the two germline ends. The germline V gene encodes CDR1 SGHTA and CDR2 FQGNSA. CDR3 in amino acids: CASSLIGRTEQYF. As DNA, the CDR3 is TGTGCCAGCAGCTTAATCGGAAGGACCGAGCAGTACTTC.

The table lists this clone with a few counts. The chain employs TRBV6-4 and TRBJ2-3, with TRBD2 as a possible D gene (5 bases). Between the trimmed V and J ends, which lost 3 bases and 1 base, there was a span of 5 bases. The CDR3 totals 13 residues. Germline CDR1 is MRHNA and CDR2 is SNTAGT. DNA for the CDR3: TGTGCCAGCAGTGAGCGGGGCACAGATACGCAGTATTTT. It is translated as CASSERGTDTQYF.

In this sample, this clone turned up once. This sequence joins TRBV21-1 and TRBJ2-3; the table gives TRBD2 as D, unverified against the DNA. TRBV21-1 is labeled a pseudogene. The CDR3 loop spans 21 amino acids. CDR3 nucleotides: TGTGCCAGCAGCAAAGACGGACTAGCGGGAGGGTCCAAAGACCTCACAGATACGCAGTATTTT. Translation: CASSKDGLAGGSKDLTDTQYF.

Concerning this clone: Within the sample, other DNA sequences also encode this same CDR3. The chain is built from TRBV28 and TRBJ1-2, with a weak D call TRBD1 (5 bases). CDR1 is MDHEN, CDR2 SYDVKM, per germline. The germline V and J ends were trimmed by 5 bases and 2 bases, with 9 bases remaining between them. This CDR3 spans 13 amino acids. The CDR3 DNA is TGTGCCAGCAGTCCCGGGGCGAACTATGGCTACACCTTC. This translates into CASSPGANYGYTF.

In DNA, the CDR3 is TGTGCCATCAGTGAGTCGATTGGGGACTACACCTTC. It specifies CAISESIGDYTF. The chain carries TRBV10-3 and TRBJ1-2; D not resolved. V was trimmed by 0 bases and J by 10 bases, leaving 9 bases between them. This CDR3 region has 12 residues. Germline V lookup: CDR1 ENHRY, CDR2 SYGVKD.

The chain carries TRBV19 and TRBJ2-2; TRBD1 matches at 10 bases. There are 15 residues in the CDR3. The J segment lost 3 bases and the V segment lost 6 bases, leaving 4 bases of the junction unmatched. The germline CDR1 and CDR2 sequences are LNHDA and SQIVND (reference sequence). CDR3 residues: CASRRDRGYTGELFF. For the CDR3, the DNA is TGTGCCAGTAGAAGGGACAGGGGATACACCGGGGAGCTGTTTTTT. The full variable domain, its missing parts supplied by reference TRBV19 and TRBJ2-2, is DGGITQSPKYLFRKEGQNVTLSCEQNLNHDAMYWYRQDPGQGLRLIYYSQIVNDFQKGDIAEGYSVSREKKESFPLTVTSAQKNPTAFYLCASRRDRGYTGELFFGEGSRLTVL.

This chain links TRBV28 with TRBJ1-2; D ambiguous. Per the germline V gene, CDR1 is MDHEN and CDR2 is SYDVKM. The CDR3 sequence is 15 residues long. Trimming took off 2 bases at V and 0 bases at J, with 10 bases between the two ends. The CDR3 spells CASSLGGSANYGYTF. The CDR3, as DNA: TGTGCCAGCAGTTTAGGCGGCAGTGCTAACTATGGCTACACCTTC.

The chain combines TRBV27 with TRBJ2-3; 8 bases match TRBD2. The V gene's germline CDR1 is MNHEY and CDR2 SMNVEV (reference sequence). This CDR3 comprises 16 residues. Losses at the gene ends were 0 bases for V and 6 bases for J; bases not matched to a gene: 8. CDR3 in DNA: TGTGCCAGCAGTTTATCGGCCGGGACTAGTATTGATACGCAGTATTTT. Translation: CASSLSAGTSIDTQYF.

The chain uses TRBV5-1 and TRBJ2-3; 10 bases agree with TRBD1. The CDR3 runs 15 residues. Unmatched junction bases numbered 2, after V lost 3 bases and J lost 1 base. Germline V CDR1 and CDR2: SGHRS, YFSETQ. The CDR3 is CASSSGTGGTDTQYF. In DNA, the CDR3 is TGCGCCAGCAGCTCCGGGACAGGGGGCACAGATACGCAGTATTTT.

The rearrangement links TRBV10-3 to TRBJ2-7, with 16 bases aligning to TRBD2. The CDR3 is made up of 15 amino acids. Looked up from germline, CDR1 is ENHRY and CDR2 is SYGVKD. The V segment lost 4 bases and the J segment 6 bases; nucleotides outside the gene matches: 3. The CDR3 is CAISAGTSGRAEQYV. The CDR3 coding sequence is TGTGCCATCAGTGCCGGGACTAGCGGGAGGGCCGAGCAGTACGTC.

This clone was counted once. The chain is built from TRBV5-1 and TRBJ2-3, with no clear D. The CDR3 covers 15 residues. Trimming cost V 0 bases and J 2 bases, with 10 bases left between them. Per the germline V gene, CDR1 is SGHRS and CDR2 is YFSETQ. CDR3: CASSLGVPHTDTQYF. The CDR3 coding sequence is TGCGCCAGCAGCTTGGGAGTGCCCCACACAGATACGCAGTATTTT. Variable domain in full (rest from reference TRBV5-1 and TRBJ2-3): KAGVTQTPRYLIKTRGQQVTLSCSPISGHRSVSWYQQTPGQGLQFLFEYFSETQRNKGNFPGRFSGRQFSNSRSEMNVSTLELGDSALYLCASSLGVPHTDTQYFGPGTRLTVL.

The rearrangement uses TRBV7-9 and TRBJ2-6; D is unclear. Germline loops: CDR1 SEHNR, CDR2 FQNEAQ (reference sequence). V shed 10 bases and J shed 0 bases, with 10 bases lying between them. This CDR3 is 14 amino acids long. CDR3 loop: CANPPHSGANVLTF. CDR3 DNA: TGTGCCAACCCCCCGCACTCTGGGGCCAACGTCCTGACTTTC.

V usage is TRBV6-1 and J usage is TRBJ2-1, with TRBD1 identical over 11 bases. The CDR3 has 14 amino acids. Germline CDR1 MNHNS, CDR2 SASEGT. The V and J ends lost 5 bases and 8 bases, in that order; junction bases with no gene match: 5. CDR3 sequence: CASSWDRGEDEQFF. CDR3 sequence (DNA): TGTGCCAGCAGTTGGGACAGGGGGGAGGATGAGCAGTTCTTC.

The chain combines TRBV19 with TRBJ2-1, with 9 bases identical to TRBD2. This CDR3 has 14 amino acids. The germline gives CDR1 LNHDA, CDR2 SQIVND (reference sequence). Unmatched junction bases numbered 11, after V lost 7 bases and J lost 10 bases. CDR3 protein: CASTPSGAPLEQFF. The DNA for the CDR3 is TGTGCCAGTACTCCTAGCGGGGCCCCCCTGGAGCAGTTCTTC. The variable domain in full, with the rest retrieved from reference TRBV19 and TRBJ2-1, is DGGITQSPKYLFRKEGQNVTLSCEQNLNHDAMYWYRQDPGQGLRLIYYSQIVNDFQKGDIAEGYSVSREKKESFPLTVTSAQKNPTAFYLCASTPSGAPLEQFFGPGTRLTVL.

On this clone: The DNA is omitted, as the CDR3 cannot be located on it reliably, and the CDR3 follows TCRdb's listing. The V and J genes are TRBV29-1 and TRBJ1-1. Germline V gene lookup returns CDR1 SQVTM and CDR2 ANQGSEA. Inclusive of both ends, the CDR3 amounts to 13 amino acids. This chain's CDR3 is CSVDSSSGTEAFF.

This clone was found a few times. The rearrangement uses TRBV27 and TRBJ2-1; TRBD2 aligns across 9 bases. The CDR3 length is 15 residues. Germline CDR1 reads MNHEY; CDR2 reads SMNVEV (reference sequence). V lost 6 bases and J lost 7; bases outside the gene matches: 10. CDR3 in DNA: TGTGCCAGCAGAATAGCGGGAGATGGGGGGAATGAGCAGTTCTTC. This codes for CASRIAGDGGNEQFF.

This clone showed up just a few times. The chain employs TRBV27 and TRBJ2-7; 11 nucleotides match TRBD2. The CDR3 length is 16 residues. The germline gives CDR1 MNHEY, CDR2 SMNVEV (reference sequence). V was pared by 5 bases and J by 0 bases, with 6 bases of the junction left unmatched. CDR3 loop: CASSSWTSGPSYEQYF. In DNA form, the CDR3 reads TGTGCCAGCAGTAGCTGGACTAGCGGGCCCTCCTACGAGCAGTACTTC.

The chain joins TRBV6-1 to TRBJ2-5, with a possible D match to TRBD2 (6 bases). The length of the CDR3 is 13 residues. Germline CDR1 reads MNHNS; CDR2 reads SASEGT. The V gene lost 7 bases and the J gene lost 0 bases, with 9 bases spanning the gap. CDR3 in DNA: TGTGCCAGCATGCGGGGCTACCAAGAGACCCAGTACTTC. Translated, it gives CASMRGYQETQYF.